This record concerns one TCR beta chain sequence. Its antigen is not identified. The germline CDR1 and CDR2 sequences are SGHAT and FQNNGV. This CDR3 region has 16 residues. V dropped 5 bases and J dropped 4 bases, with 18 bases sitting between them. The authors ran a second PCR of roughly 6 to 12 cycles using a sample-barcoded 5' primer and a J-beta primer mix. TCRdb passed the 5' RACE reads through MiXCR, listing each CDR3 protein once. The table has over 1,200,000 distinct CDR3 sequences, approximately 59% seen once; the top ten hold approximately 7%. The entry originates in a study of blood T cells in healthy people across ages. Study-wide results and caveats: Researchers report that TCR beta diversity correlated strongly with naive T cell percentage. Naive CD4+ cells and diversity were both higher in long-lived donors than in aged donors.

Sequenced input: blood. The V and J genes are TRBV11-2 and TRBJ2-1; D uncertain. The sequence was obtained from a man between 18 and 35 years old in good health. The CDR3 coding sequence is TGTGCCAGCAGCCCAGAACGGCAGATTCCATACAATGAGCAGTTCTTC. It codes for CASSPERQIPYNEQFF.